This T cell receptor beta chain originates from a study of long-term antiretroviral therapy in people with HIV. The study's findings and limits: Before ART, certain clones expanded, and these dominated the repertoire at all time points. Therapy changes, viral resistance and ART adherence were not documented in the available data.

The CDR3 consists of 14 residues. CDR1 and CDR2 from the germline V gene are KGHSH and LQKENI. J gave up 1 base and V 3 bases, and 1 base lay outside the gene matches. At the survey level, the v3.0 immunoSEQ assay was run. The study targeted 40,000-50,000 T-cell genomes per sample in sequencing. Sequencing was performed with immunoSEQ multiplex PCR; in TCRdb, only in-frame clones are kept and a portion is missing. The sample carries tens of thousands of clones, over 90% recorded once. Remarks on this clone: Antigen: not known.

The sequence came from a woman in her forties or fifties with HIV. The chain uses TRBV18 and TRBJ2-7; 9 bases agree with TRBD1. Sequenced here: unsorted PBMCs, sampled 3.7 years after starting antiretroviral therapy. This CDR3 reads CASSPGQGSYEQYF. In DNA form, the CDR3 reads TGTGCCAGCTCACCGGGACAGGGATCCTACGAGCAGTACTTC.